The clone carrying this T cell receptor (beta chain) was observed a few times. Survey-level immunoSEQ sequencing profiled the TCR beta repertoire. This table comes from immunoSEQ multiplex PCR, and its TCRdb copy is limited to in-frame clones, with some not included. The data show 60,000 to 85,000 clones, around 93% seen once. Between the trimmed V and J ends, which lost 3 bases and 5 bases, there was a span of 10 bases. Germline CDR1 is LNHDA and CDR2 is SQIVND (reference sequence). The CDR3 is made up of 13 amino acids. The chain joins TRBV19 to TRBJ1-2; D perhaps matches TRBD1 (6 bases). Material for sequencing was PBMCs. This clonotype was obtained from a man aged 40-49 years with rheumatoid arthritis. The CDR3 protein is CASSITGNYGYTF. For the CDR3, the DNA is TGTGCCAGTAGTATCACAGGGAATTATGGCTACACCTTC.